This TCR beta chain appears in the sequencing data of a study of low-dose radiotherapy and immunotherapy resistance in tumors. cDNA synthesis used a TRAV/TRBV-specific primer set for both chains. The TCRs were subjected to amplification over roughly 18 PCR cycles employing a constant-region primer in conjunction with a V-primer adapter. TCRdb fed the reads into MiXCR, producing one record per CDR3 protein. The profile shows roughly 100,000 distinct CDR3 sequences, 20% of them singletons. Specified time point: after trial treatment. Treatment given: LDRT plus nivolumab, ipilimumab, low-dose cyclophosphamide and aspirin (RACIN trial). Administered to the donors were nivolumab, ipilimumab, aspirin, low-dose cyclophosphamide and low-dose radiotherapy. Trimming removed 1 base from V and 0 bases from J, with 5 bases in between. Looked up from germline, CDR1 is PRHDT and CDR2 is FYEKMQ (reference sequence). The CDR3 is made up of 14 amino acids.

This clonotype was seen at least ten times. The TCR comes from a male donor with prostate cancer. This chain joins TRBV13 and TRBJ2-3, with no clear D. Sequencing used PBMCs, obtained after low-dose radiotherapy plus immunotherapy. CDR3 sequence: CASSLAGSTDTQYF. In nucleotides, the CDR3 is TGTGCCAGCAGCTTAGCCGGGAGCACAGATACGCAGTATTTT.